The rows below give T cell receptor beta chains drawn from one sample of a study of T-cell reconstitution after alpha-beta-depleted transplantation in children. From the PCR reads, TCRdb called clonotypes with MiXCR, one entry per CDR3 protein. The table records roughly 420,000 distinct CDR3 sequences, around 15% of them present only once. Sequencing used PBMCs, mostly from graft donor cells, obtained 360 days after TCRalphabeta/CD19-depleted stem cell transplant. The receptors originated from a boy in the first two years of life who had a stem cell transplant for Wiskott-Aldrich syndrome, so the T cells may come from the graft donor. The CDR3 runs from the conserved cysteine through the conserved F or W. D genes are given only for firm matches. Size is omitted from some rows. Given values are once, few, many or a class for expanded clones.

size: few; D: TRBD2; J: TRBJ2-3; V: TRBV14; CDR3: CASSGLGWSTDTQYF; DNA: TGTGCCAGCAGCGGACTAGGATGGTCCACAGATACGCAGTATTTT
size: .; D: .; J: TRBJ2-3; V: TRBV10-3; CDR3: CAITQGGGANTDTQYF; DNA: TGTGCCATCACTCAAGGGGGGGGGGCGAACACAGATACGCAGTATTTT
size: few; D: .; J: TRBJ2-2; V: TRBV6-1; CDR3: CASSRTVNTGELFF; DNA: TGTGCCAGCAGTCGGACCGTGAACACCGGGGAGCTGTTTTTT
size: few; D: TRBD2; J: TRBJ2-1; V: TRBV11-3; CDR3: CASSSGTSTYNEQFF; DNA: TGTGCCAGCAGCTCCGGGACTAGCACCTACAATGAGCAGTTCTTC
size: few; D: .; J: TRBJ2-1; V: TRBV12-3/TRBV12-4; CDR3: CASSFLGTLAYNEQFF; DNA: TGTGCCAGCAGTTTTTTGGGGACTTTGGCCTACAATGAGCAGTTCTTC
size: few; D: TRBD2; J: TRBJ2-7; V: TRBV6-2/TRBV6-3; CDR3: CASTPWLLAVTYEQYF; DNA: TGTGCCAGCACCCCCTGGCTTCTAGCGGTTACCTACGAGCAGTACTTC
size: .; D: .; J: TRBJ2-3; V: TRBV12-3/TRBV12-4; CDR3: CASSSLTYTDTQYF; DNA: TGTGCCAGCAGTTCCTTGACCTACACAGATACGCAGTATTTT
size: few; D: .; J: TRBJ1-1; V: TRBV2; CDR3: CASSEPQGLYTEAFF; DNA: TGTGCCAGCAGTGAACCGCAGGGGTTGTACACTGAAGCTTTCTTT
size: .; D: .; J: TRBJ2-6; V: TRBV20-1; CDR3: CSARGDKASGANVLTF; DNA: TGCAGTGCTAGGGGGGACAAGGCCTCTGGGGCCAACGTCCTGACTTTC
size: few; D: .; J: TRBJ2-3; V: TRBV3-1; CDR3: CASSQSRNPPQYF; DNA: TGTGCCAGCAGCCAATCGAGGAACCCCCCGCAGTATTTT
size: .; D: TRBD2; J: TRBJ2-5; V: TRBV5-6; CDR3: CASSLPGTSRETQYF; DNA: TGTGCCAGCAGCTTGCCAGGGACTAGCAGGGAGACCCAGTACTTC
size: .; D: .; J: TRBJ2-7; V: TRBV27; CDR3: CASSLMEGGSSYEQYF; DNA: TGTGCCAGCAGTCTTATGGAAGGGGGATCCTCCTACGAGCAGTACTTC
size: .; D: .; J: TRBJ2-2; V: TRBV27; CDR3: CASSLRKLWDTSQRNTGELFF; DNA: TGTGCCAGCAGTTTAAGGAAACTATGGGACACCTCTCAGAGGAACACCGGGGAGCTGTTTTTT
size: .; D: .; J: TRBJ2-7; V: TRBV13; CDR3: CASSYKDTAHYEQYF; DNA: TGTGCCAGCAGCTATAAGGACACAGCTCACTACGAGCAGTACTTC
size: few; D: TRBD2; J: TRBJ2-1; V: TRBV29-1; CDR3: CSVGVSGGGEQFF; DNA: TGCAGCGTTGGAGTTAGCGGGGGGGGTGAGCAGTTCTTC
size: .; D: TRBD2; J: TRBJ2-5; V: TRBV7-2; CDR3: CASSLGAVRAGVETQYF; DNA: TGTGCCAGCAGCTTAGGAGCTGTTAGAGCGGGGGTAGAGACCCAGTACTTC
size: few; D: .; J: TRBJ2-7; V: TRBV7-2; CDR3: CASRLAGEQYF; DNA: TGTGCCAGCAGACTAGCTGGCGAGCAGTACTTC
size: .; D: .; J: TRBJ2-1; V: TRBV12-3/TRBV12-4; CDR3: CASRSGGYNEQFF; DNA: TGTGCCAGCCGAAGTGGCGGCTACAATGAGCAGTTCTTC
size: .; D: .; J: TRBJ2-3; V: TRBV6-5; CDR3: CASSYSPATITDTQYF; DNA: TGTGCCAGCAGTTACTCGCCAGCGACTATCACAGATACGCAGTATTTT
size: .; D: .; J: TRBJ2-1; V: TRBV24-1; CDR3: CATSTSFPKGDEQFF; DNA: TGTGCCACCAGTACGAGCTTCCCGAAGGGGGATGAGCAGTTCTTC
size: many; D: TRBD2; J: TRBJ2-7; V: TRBV12-3/TRBV12-4; CDR3: CASSLRTSGHYEQYF; DNA: TGTGCCAGCAGTTTACGGACTAGCGGGCACTACGAGCAGTACTTC
size: .; D: .; J: TRBJ2-4; V: TRBV7-2; CDR3: CASSFEGRKNIQYF; DNA: TGTGCCAGCAGCTTTGAGGGACGGAAAAACATTCAGTACTTC
size: .; D: .; J: TRBJ2-7; V: TRBV25-1; CDR3: CASSEGKVGAEQYF; DNA: TGTGCCAGCAGTGAAGGAAAGGTCGGCGCAGAGCAGTACTTC
size: .; D: .; J: TRBJ1-5; V: TRBV27; CDR3: CASSLFRGGNQPQHF; DNA: TGTGCCAGCAGTTTATTTAGGGGTGGCAATCAGCCCCAGCATTTT
size: .; D: TRBD1; J: TRBJ2-2; V: TRBV30; CDR3: CAWGQGATGELFF; DNA: TGTGCCTGGGGACAGGGGGCCACCGGGGAGCTGTTTTTT
size: .; D: .; J: TRBJ2-5; V: TRBV7-9; CDR3: CASSFWTALPETQYF; DNA: TGTGCCAGCAGCTTCTGGACTGCCCTACCAGAGACCCAGTACTTC
size: few; D: TRBD2; J: TRBJ2-3; V: TRBV25-1; CDR3: CASSEWASGGATDTQYF; DNA: TGTGCCAGCAGTGAATGGGCTAGCGGGGGGGCCACAGATACGCAGTATTTT
size: few; D: TRBD2; J: TRBJ2-7; V: TRBV5-6; CDR3: CASSLLAPGSYEQYF; DNA: TGTGCCAGCAGCTTACTAGCGCCAGGCTCCTACGAGCAGTACTTC
size: .; D: .; J: TRBJ2-3; V: TRBV13; CDR3: CASSPLTVSTDTQYF; DNA: TGTGCCAGCAGCCCCCTGACTGTCTCCACAGATACGCAGTATTTT
size: many; D: TRBD2; J: TRBJ2-7; V: TRBV29-1; CDR3: CSVEKAGRDYEQYF; DNA: TGCAGCGTTGAAAAAGCGGGAAGGGACTACGAGCAGTACTTC